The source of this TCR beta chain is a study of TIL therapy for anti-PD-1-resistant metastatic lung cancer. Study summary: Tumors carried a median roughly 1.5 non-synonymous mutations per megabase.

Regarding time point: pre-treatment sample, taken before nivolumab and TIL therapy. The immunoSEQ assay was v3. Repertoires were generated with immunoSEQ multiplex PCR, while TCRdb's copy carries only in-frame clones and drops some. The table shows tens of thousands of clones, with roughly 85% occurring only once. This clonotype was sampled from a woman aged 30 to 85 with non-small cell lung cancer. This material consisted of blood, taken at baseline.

The CDR3 DNA is TGTGCCAGCAGCCCGGCCCCCTACGAGCAGTACTTC. It is translated as CASSPAPYEQYF. The gene calls are TRBV11-1 and TRBJ2-7; D remains ambiguous. This CDR3 comprises 12 residues. Trimming took off 5 bases at V and 2 bases at J, with 7 bases between the two ends. Per the germline V gene, CDR1 is SGHAT and CDR2 is FQDESV (reference sequence). Looking up the rest from reference TRBV11-1 and TRBJ2-7 gives the full variable domain: EAEVAQSPRYKITEKSQAVAFWCDPISGHATLYWYRQILGQGPELLVQFQDESVVDDSQLPKDRFSAERLKGVDSTLKIQPAELGDSAMYLCASSPAPYEQYFGPGTRLTVT.